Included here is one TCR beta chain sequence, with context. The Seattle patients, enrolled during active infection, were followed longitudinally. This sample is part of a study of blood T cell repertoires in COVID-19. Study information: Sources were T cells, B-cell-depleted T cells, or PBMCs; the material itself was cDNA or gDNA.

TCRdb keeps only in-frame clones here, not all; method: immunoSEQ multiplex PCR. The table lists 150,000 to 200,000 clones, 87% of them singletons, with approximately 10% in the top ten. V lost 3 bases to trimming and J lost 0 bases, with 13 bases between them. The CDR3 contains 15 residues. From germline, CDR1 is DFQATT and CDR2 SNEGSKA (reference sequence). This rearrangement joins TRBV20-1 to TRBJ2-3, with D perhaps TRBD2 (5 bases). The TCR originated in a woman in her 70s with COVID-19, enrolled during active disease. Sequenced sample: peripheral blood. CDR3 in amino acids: CSASFGGRSTDTQYF. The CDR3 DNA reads TGCAGTGCTAGTTTCGGCGGGCGTAGCACAGATACGCAGTATTTT.